This T cell receptor beta chain came from a study of memory B cells and T cells in multiple sclerosis. Sequenced by immunoSEQ multiplex PCR; TCRdb stores in-frame clones only, minus some. The sample has some 48,000 clones, roughly 80% seen once. After stimulus-free culture, autoproliferating CFSE-dim and non-proliferating CFSE-high T cells were sequenced separately. Replicate wells were pooled after approximately seven days of stimulus-free culture of about 47 million CFSE-labeled PBMCs. PBMCs were labeled with roughly 0.46 uM CFSE and cultured without exogenous stimuli. The germline gives CDR1 SEHNR, CDR2 FQNEAQ (reference sequence). This CDR3 has 16 amino acids. Trimming cost V 2 bases and J 5 bases; bases outside gene matches: 9. In regard to this clone: What it binds is not known.

The TCR originated in a human donor with multiple sclerosis. The sequenced sample was PBMCs from blood kept in culture. J is TRBJ1-1 and V is TRBV7-9; TRBD1 agrees at 9 bases. DNA for the CDR3: TGTGCCAGCAGCTTACTACTACAGGGGGCGCGGACTGAAGCTTTCTTT. It is translated as CASSLLLQGARTEAFF.